The entry that follows covers one T cell receptor beta chain sequence. Clones were read by immunoSEQ multiplex PCR, and TCRdb kept only the in-frame ones, dropping some. Of about 400,000 clones detected, about 91% appear once; the ten largest clones hold 1.5% to 2%. The V gene end was trimmed by 0 bases and the J gene end by 4 bases; junction bases not matched to a gene: 4. Per germline, CDR1 SGDLS and CDR2 YYNGEE. CDR3 size: 16 residues. Regarding treatment: around 19 received Ad26.COV2.S at low or high dose, single or two shots; about 5 received placebo; per-sample allocation not given. Sample collection was performed on day 63 after the first vaccine or placebo injection. This sample was taken from a study of Ad26.COV2.S vaccination and SARS-CoV-2 variants. Study information: The authors gave Ad26.COV2.S intramuscularly, either once or twice 56 days apart.

J is TRBJ2-5 and V is TRBV9; 12 nucleotides agree with TRBD2. The sample was peripheral blood, taken in a trial of Ad26.COV2.S vaccine versus placebo. The source is a person between 18 and 65 years old who received the Ad26.COV2.S COVID-19 vaccine or a placebo. The CDR3 is CASSVGLLAGGETQYF. The CDR3 DNA reads TGTGCCAGCAGCGTAGGGTTACTAGCGGGAGGAGAGACCCAGTACTTC. Full variable domain (missing parts from reference TRBV9 and TRBJ2-5): DSGVTQTPKHLITATGQRVTLRCSPRSGDLSVYWYQQSLDQGLQFLIQYYNGEERAKGNILERFSAQQFPDLHSELNLSSLELGDSALYFCASSVGLLAGGETQYFGPGTRLLVL.